Presented here are 26 T cell receptor beta chains from one specimen sequenced in a study of control samples from healthy donors and cancer patients. Sequencing was performed with immunoSEQ multiplex PCR; in TCRdb, only in-frame clones are kept and a portion is missing. Among roughly 70,000 clones, roughly 84% were seen once, and the ten largest hold 25% to 35%. The sequencing input was blood. These receptor sequences come from a man over 45 in good health.

The chain combines TRBV30 with TRBJ2-3; D gene ambiguous. CDR3 length: 12 residues. Germline V CDR1 and CDR2: GTSNPN, SVGIG (reference sequence). Trimming pared 0 bases from V and 13 bases from J, leaving 14 bases between. The CDR3 reads CAWSVGSLDEYF. The DNA for the CDR3 is TGTGCCTGGAGTGTAGGAAGTCTAGACGAGTATTTT.

This clone was seen repeatedly, ten times or more. The J gene is TRBJ1-5, the V gene TRBV6-5, with 8 bases matching TRBD1. This CDR3 comprises 15 residues. The trim removed 6 bases at V and 3 bases at J, leaving 7 bases unmatched. The germline V gene has CDR1 MNHEY and CDR2 SVGAGI. The CDR3 sequence: CASSDGQGLNQPQHF. The CDR3, as DNA: TGTGCCAGCAGCGATGGACAGGGCCTCAATCAGCCCCAGCATTTT.

This clone was observed a few times. The CDR3 sequence: CATSDLIPGRVGSPLHF. As DNA, the CDR3 is TGTGCCACCAGTGATTTGATCCCCGGCAGGGTAGGTTCACCCCTCCACTTT. The chain couples TRBV24-1 to TRBJ1-6; D perhaps matches TRBD1 (5 bases). V was cut by 0 bases and J by 9 bases, with 17 bases left in between. This CDR3 spans 17 amino acids. CDR1 and CDR2 (germline): KGHDR, SFDVKD.

The chain is built from TRBV18 and TRBJ1-2; perhaps TRBD1 as D (5 bases). The CDR3 is made up of 14 amino acids. V shed 3 bases and J shed 4 bases, with 12 bases lying between them. CDR1 and CDR2 (germline): KGHSH, LQKENI. CDR3 in DNA: TGTGCCAGCTCACCTACCGACAGCGCCTATGGCTACACCTTC. It yields the protein CASSPTDSAYGYTF.

In this sample, this clone turned up a few times. The DNA is omitted, as the CDR3 cannot be located on it reliably, and the CDR3 follows TCRdb's listing. The V gene is TRBV28, the J gene TRBJ2-5; TRBD1, as called in the table, went unchecked against the DNA. The germline CDR1 and CDR2 sequences are MDHEN and SYDVKM. The CDR3 comprises 15 residues, both ends counted. The CDR3 reads CASRFGPGAQGTQYF.

V usage is TRBV6-1 and J usage is TRBJ2-1; no firm D call. The CDR3 spans 14 residues. Trimming took 5 bases from V and 4 from J, leaving 12 bases between them. From germline, CDR1 is MNHNS and CDR2 SASEGT. For the CDR3, the DNA is TGTGCCAGCAGTCCGATCAGATATTACAATGAGCAGTTCTTC. This sequence encodes CASSPIRYYNEQFF.

The V gene is TRBV2, the J gene TRBJ1-1, with 9 nucleotides matching TRBD1. This CDR3 has 15 amino acids. CDR1 and CDR2 (germline): SNHLY, FYNNEI. The V and J ends lost 6 bases and 4 bases, in that order; junction bases with no gene match: 9. The CDR3 sequence: CASRQQGAGGTEAFF. The CDR3 DNA reads as TGTGCCAGCAGGCAACAGGGGGCGGGTGGCACTGAAGCTTTCTTT.

This clone was found a few times. The rearrangement uses TRBV9 and TRBJ1-5; D unclear. Trimming removed 0 bases from V and 4 bases from J, with 5 bases in between. Germline V lookup: CDR1 SGDLS, CDR2 YYNGEE. This CDR3 comprises 13 residues. The DNA of the CDR3 is TGTGCCAGCAGCGTAGAGGAGAATCAGCCCCAGCATTTT. Protein: CASSVEENQPQHF.

This sequence joins TRBV30 and TRBJ1-4; tentative D call: TRBD1 (5 bases). Deletions cut 2 bases from V and 5 bases from J, with 9 bases between. The CDR3 contains 13 residues. Germline loops: CDR1 GTSNPN, CDR2 SVGIG (reference sequence). The CDR3 bases are TGTGCCTGGAGTCAGTGGGGGAATGAAAAACTGTTTTTT. It is translated as CAWSQWGNEKLFF.

This clone was detected a few times. The chain employs TRBV5-1 and TRBJ1-2; 8 bases align to TRBD1. From germline, CDR1 is SGHRS and CDR2 YFSETQ. This CDR3 has 14 amino acids. The J segment lost 5 bases and the V segment lost 0 bases, leaving 3 bases of the junction unmatched. Written as DNA, the CDR3 is TGCGCCAGCAGCTTGGTGGACAGGGTTTATGGCTACACCTTC. It is translated as CASSLVDRVYGYTF.

This clone has only one observation. V usage is TRBV5-1 and J usage is TRBJ2-1; TRBD2 agrees at 9 bases. The CDR3 is 18 residues long. Germline values: CDR1 SGHRS, CDR2 YFSETQ. J gave up 7 bases and V 4 bases, and 18 bases lay outside the gene matches. The CDR3 sequence: CASSQQGTSKIGDNEQFF. CDR3 DNA sequence: TGCGCCAGCAGCCAACAAGGGACTAGCAAGATAGGGGATAATGAGCAGTTCTTC.

The CDR3 region has the DNA TGTGCCAGCAGCCAAGATTCCTTTGCGGGGGCGGAAGGCTACACCTTC. It specifies CASSQDSFAGAEGYTF. The J gene is TRBJ1-2, the V gene TRBV3-1 (or the pseudogene TRBV3-2); D is possibly TRBD1 (6 bases). This CDR3 has 16 amino acids. Looked up from germline, CDR1 is LGHDT and CDR2 is YNNKEL (reference sequence). Trimming took off 0 bases at V and 8 bases at J, with 19 bases between the two ends.

This clone was picked up one time. V and J are TRBV7-9 and TRBJ1-2; possible D gene TRBD1, 5 bases. Germline assignment: CDR1 SEHNR and CDR2 FQNEAQ (reference sequence). CDR3 length: 15 amino acids. V lost 5 bases, J lost 1 base, and 14 bases lay in between. CDR3 sequence reads: CASSPTGGVNYGYTF. Here the CDR3 DNA reads TGTGCCAGCAGCCCCACGGGGGGGGTTAACTATGGCTACACCTTC. The whole variable domain, remainder taken from reference TRBV7-9 and TRBJ1-2, is DTGVSQNPRHKITKRGQNVTFRCDPISEHNRLYWYRQTLGQGPEFLTYFQNEAQLEKSRLLSDRFSAERPKGSFSTLEIQRTEQGDSAMYLCASSPTGGVNYGYTFGSGTRLTVV.

This chain joins TRBV30 and TRBJ2-5; D gene unclear. Germline assignment: CDR1 GTSNPN and CDR2 SVGIG (reference sequence). This CDR3 comprises 11 residues. V was cut by 5 bases and J by 4 bases, with 8 bases left in between. The CDR3 loop reads CAWAKIETQYF. The CDR3, as DNA: TGTGCCTGGGCCAAAATAGAGACCCAGTACTTC.

This sequence joins TRBV5-1 and TRBJ2-2; D not certain. Germline V gene sequence: CDR1 SGHRS, CDR2 YFSETQ. The CDR3 runs 12 residues. V lost 8 bases, J lost 1 base, and 6 bases lay in between. For the CDR3, the DNA is TGCGCCAGTCTAAGGAACACCGGGGAGCTGTTTTTT. Residues: CASLRNTGELFF.

This clone was counted once. The rearrangement uses TRBV27 and TRBJ1-4; D perhaps matches TRBD1 (5 bases). The CDR3 sequence is 14 residues long. The germline V gene has CDR1 MNHEY and CDR2 SMNVEV (reference sequence). V lost 5 bases, J lost 3 bases, and 10 bases lay in between. This CDR3 is CASSRQLANEKLFF. The CDR3 DNA follows: TGTGCCAGCAGTAGACAGTTGGCTAATGAAAAACTGTTTTTT.

This clone was detected a few times. V and J are TRBV4-1 and TRBJ1-6, with 12 bases matching TRBD1. The CDR3 consists of 17 residues. The trim removed 0 bases at V and 11 bases at J, leaving 8 bases unmatched. The germline V gene has CDR1 MGHRA and CDR2 YSYEKL. CDR3 sequence: CASSQDSGTGGFAPLHF. The CDR3 DNA is TGCGCCAGCAGCCAAGATAGCGGGACAGGGGGCTTCGCACCCCTCCACTTT.

The chain is built from TRBV27 and TRBJ1-2, with D perhaps TRBD1 (6 bases). V was clipped by 5 bases and J by 2 bases, with 15 bases between them. Germline V CDR1 and CDR2: MNHEY, SMNVEV (reference sequence). CDR3 length equals 15 residues. The CDR3 sequence is CASSLNPGENYGYTF. The CDR3, as DNA: TGTGCCAGCAGTCTCAACCCAGGGGAGAACTATGGCTACACCTTC.

The chain carries TRBV19 and TRBJ2-1, with unresolved D. Germline V gene lookup returns CDR1 LNHDA and CDR2 SQIVND (reference sequence). The CDR3 is 12 residues long. V was shortened by 7 bases and J by 4 bases, with 8 bases between the two germline ends. Written as DNA, the CDR3 is TGTGCCAGTACCTCAGAATACAATGAGCAGTTCTTC. This sequence encodes CASTSEYNEQFF.

The chain is built from TRBV6-5 and TRBJ1-2; 8 bases are shared with TRBD1. The CDR3 sequence is 15 residues long. Per the germline V gene, CDR1 is MNHEY and CDR2 is SVGAGI. J lost 3 bases, V lost 0 bases, and 3 bases had no gene match. The CDR3 coding sequence is TGTGCCAGCAGTTACTCGCCAGGGGGCTACTATGGCTACACCTTC. This codes for CASSYSPGGYYGYTF.

J is TRBJ2-1 and V is TRBV14; D is possibly TRBD2 (5 bases). Germline V gives CDR1 SGHDN, CDR2 FVKESK. The CDR3 consists of 15 residues. The V end lost 0 bases, the J end lost 2 bases, and 8 bases lay between the germline ends. The CDR3, as DNA: TGTGCCAGCAGCCAAGACTTGGGAGCCTACAATGAGCAGTTCTTC. Protein sequence: CASSQDLGAYNEQFF.

The chain combines TRBV29-1 with TRBJ2-3; 10 nucleotides match TRBD2. CDR3 length: 12 residues. V was pared by 6 bases and J by 4 bases, with 1 base of the junction left unmatched. Germline-derived CDR1 and CDR2 are SQVTM and ANQGSEA. The CDR3 DNA reads TGCAGCGTGAGCGGGAGGGCAGATACGCAGTATTTT. Its translation: CSVSGRADTQYF.

V and J are TRBV11-3 and TRBJ2-7; TRBD1 agrees at 9 bases. Germline V gene lookup returns CDR1 SGHNT and CDR2 YENEEA. Trimming took 2 bases from V and 5 from J; bases not matched to a gene: 7. This CDR3 is 15 amino acids long. CDR3 loop: CASSLLGQGYHEQYF. In DNA form, the CDR3 reads TGTGCCAGCAGCTTATTAGGACAGGGGTACCACGAGCAGTACTTC.

The chain employs TRBV5-1 and TRBJ2-7; no definite D call. The V gene lost 3 bases and the J gene lost 1 base, with 23 bases spanning the gap. The CDR3 consists of 18 residues. Per the germline V gene, CDR1 is SGHRS and CDR2 is YFSETQ. CDR3 in DNA: TGCGCCAGCAGCTCACGGACCCGGACGGCTCTAATATCCTACGAGCAGTACTTC. Its protein is CASSSRTRTALISYEQYF.

This chain links TRBV7-9 with TRBJ1-5; TRBD1 might be the D (5 bases). CDR1 SEHNR and CDR2 FQNEAQ come from the germline V gene (reference sequence). The CDR3 runs 17 residues. V gave up 1 base and J gave up 6 bases, with 19 bases separating them. The CDR3 reads CASSLDEGSHRSQPQHF. CDR3 in DNA: TGTGCCAGCAGCTTAGATGAGGGGTCCCACCGGAGTCAGCCCCAGCATTTT.

The chain is built from TRBV18 and TRBJ2-1; TRBD2 aligns across 10 bases. V lost 2 bases, J lost 8 bases, and 3 bases stayed unmatched. The CDR3 totals 14 residues. The germline gives CDR1 KGHSH, CDR2 LQKENI. The CDR3 bases are TGTGCCAGCTCACCAACTAGCGGGGTGGATGAGCAGTTCTTC. Translated: CASSPTSGVDEQFF.